This T cell receptor beta chain was observed in a study of cytomegalovirus exposure and HLA in healthy donors. This clone was seen more than once but under ten times. Its cognate antigen is unknown. In the PCR, 60 Vbeta and 13 Jbeta primers were used. The repertoire was sequenced with immunoSEQ multiplex PCR; TCRdb's copy has only in-frame clones and lacks some. Of about 130,000 clones in the sample, 70% to 80% were seen once. The CDR3 covers 16 residues. From germline, CDR1 is MNHEY and CDR2 SMNVEV (reference sequence). The V gene lost 0 bases and the J gene lost 1 base, with 10 bases spanning the gap. Though nominally healthy at sampling, donors likely had unrecorded immune exposures. Regarding the study as a whole: In presence/absence analyses, roughly uniform sequencing depth across donors was assumed. Rare sequences made up most TCRs, while some public TCRs were found in many donors.

Sequences were obtained from PBMCs. The sequence derives from a man in his forties or fifties in good health and CMV-seronegative. V gene TRBV27 combines with J gene TRBJ1-5; D remains ambiguous. Here the CDR3 DNA reads TGTGCCAGCAGTTTATCGTTTGCGGGGAGCAATCAGCCCCAGCATTTT. The encoded protein is CASSLSFAGSNQPQHF.